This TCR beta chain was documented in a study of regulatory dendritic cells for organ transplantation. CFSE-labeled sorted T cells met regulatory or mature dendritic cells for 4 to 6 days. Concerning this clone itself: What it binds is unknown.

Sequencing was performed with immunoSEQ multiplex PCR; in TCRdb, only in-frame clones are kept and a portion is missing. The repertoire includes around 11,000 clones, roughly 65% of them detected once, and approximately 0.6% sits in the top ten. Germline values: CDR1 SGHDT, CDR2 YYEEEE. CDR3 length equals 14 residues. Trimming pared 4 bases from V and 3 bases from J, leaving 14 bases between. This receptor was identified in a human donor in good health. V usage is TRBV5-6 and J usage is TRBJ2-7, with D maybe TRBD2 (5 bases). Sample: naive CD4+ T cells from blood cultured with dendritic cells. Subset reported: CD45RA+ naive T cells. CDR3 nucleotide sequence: TGTGCCAGCAGCCCCCGTCCTAGCAGCTACGAGCAGTACTTC. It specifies CASSPRPSSYEQYF.